The 14 T cell receptor beta chains in this list originate from one sample, sequenced in a study of OX40 agonist ivuxolimab in advanced cancers. The table came from immunoSEQ multiplex PCR; TCRdb's copy has only in-frame clones and leaves some out. The table lists about 7,300 clones, over 80% of them singletons. The input for sequencing was CD4+ or CD8+ T cells sorted from blood, taken in a trial of the OX40 agonist ivuxolimab. Receptor source: an adult with an advanced solid tumor such as melanoma, head and neck, liver or kidney cancer.

The chain is built from TRBV9 and TRBJ1-1; D is perhaps TRBD1 (5 bases). V lost 4 bases, J lost 5 bases, and 18 bases lay in between. There are 15 residues in the CDR3. Looked up from germline, CDR1 is SGDLS and CDR2 is YYNGEE. CDR3: CASSSGTVTGTEAFF. The CDR3 DNA reads as TGTGCCAGCAGCTCGGGGACCGTTACGGGGACTGAAGCTTTCTTT.

This sequence joins TRBV5-4 and TRBJ2-5; 9 bases agree with TRBD1. Germline-derived CDR1 and CDR2 are SGHNT and YYREEE (reference sequence). This CDR3 is 15 amino acids long. Unmatched junction bases numbered 5, after V lost 0 bases and J lost 5 bases. CDR3 in DNA: TGTGCCAGCAGCTTGGGAACAGGGGGCGGCGAGACCCAGTACTTC. This translates into CASSLGTGGGETQYF.

The chain has TRBV19 and TRBJ2-3; D uncertain. Between the trimmed V and J ends, which lost 5 bases and 4 bases, there was a span of 10 bases. Germline V gene data show CDR1 as LNHDA and CDR2 as SQIVND (reference sequence). CDR3 length equals 13 residues. This CDR3 is CASSPAAADTQYF. The CDR3 nucleotides are TGTGCCAGTAGTCCCGCGGCGGCAGATACGCAGTATTTT.

This chain links TRBV10-3 with TRBJ2-2, with unresolved D. Germline CDR1 is ENHRY and CDR2 is SYGVKD. Trimming pared 0 bases from V and 5 bases from J, leaving 7 bases between. The CDR3 contains 14 residues. This CDR3 is CAISESSRTGELFF. CDR3 DNA sequence: TGTGCCATCAGTGAGTCGTCCCGGACCGGGGAGCTGTTTTTT.

This chain uses TRBV7-9 with TRBJ2-1; unclear D gene. CDR1 is SEHNR and CDR2 is FQNEAQ in the germline V gene (reference sequence). V was clipped by 2 bases and J by 9 bases, with 8 bases between them. The CDR3 runs to 12 residues. The chain's CDR3 is CASSLQVGEQFF. The CDR3 coding sequence is TGTGCCAGCAGCTTACAAGTCGGTGAGCAGTTCTTC.

The chain recombines TRBV9 with TRBJ2-2; 11 bases are shared with TRBD2. V lost 3 bases, J lost 2 bases, and 3 bases stayed unmatched. The CDR3 has 16 amino acids. CDR1 is SGDLS and CDR2 is YYNGEE in the germline V gene. The DNA of the CDR3 is TGTGCCAGCAGCGCTCTAGCGGGGGGCAACACCGGGGAGCTGTTTTTT. Translated: CASSALAGGNTGELFF.

The V gene is TRBV5-6, the J gene TRBJ1-2, with TRBD1 as a possible D gene (6 bases). Per the germline V gene, CDR1 is SGHDT and CDR2 is YYEEEE. CDR3 length: 14 amino acids. V gave up 2 bases and J gave up 2 bases, with 10 bases separating them. The CDR3: CASSFAQGNYGYTF. DNA of the CDR3: TGTGCCAGCAGCTTTGCACAGGGCAACTATGGCTACACCTTC.

By proportion, this clone is medium-sized. The J gene is TRBJ2-7, the V gene TRBV7-2; D ambiguous. The germline CDR1 and CDR2 sequences are SGHTA and FQGNSA. V lost 5 bases and J lost 2, with 4 bases in between. This CDR3 region has 11 residues. The CDR3 spells CASSPPYEQYF. DNA of the CDR3: TGTGCCAGCAGCCCCCCCTACGAGCAGTACTTC.

J is TRBJ2-5 and V is TRBV5-1; D perhaps matches TRBD2 (5 bases). Germline V CDR1 and CDR2: SGHRS, YFSETQ. The CDR3 has 15 residues. Trimming left V 7 bases short and J 4 bases short, with 20 bases between. CDR3 sequence: CASGSGSRGGETQYF. The CDR3 DNA is TGCGCCAGCGGGTCTGGCTCCCGAGGAGGAGAGACCCAGTACTTC. The variable domain in full, with the rest retrieved from reference TRBV5-1 and TRBJ2-5, is KAGVTQTPRYLIKTRGQQVTLSCSPISGHRSVSWYQQTPGQGLQFLFEYFSETQRNKGNFPGRFSGRQFSNSRSEMNVSTLELGDSALYLCASGSGSRGGETQYFGPGTRLLVL.

This chain joins TRBV1 and TRBJ2-4; the table's D gene call, TRBD2, was not cross checked with the DNA. TRBV1 is tagged as a pseudogene. CDR3 length: 18 residues. CDR3 in amino acids: CTSSQDRTDFLAKNIQYF. DNA of the CDR3: TGCACCAGCAGCCAAGACCGTACGGACTTTCTAGCCAAAAACATTCAGTACTTC.

The J gene is TRBJ2-4, the V gene TRBV4-1; 16 nucleotides line up with TRBD2. CDR1 is MGHRA, CDR2 YSYEKL, per germline. V was pared by 4 bases and J by 1 base, with 10 bases of the junction left unmatched. The CDR3 consists of 20 residues. CDR3: CASSPQTGTSGGGAKNIQYF. The CDR3 DNA reads TGCGCCAGCAGCCCCCAGACCGGGACTAGCGGGGGGGGCGCCAAAAACATTCAGTACTTC.

The rearrangement uses TRBV6-1 and TRBJ1-5; TRBD1 might be the D (6 bases). The CDR3 runs 13 residues. Germline V CDR1 and CDR2: MNHNS, SASEGT. V gave up 7 bases and J gave up 5 bases, with 12 bases separating them. CDR3 bases: TGTGCCAGCAACACAGGGAGGGATCAGCCCCAGCATTTT. Amino acids: CASNTGRDQPQHF.

V usage is TRBV15 and J usage is TRBJ1-4, with no clear D. Germline CDR1 reads LNHNV; CDR2 reads YYDKDF (reference sequence). The CDR3 is 17 amino acids. V was pared by 0 bases and J by 0 bases, with 11 bases between. CDR3: CATSRDLLSATNEKLFF. The CDR3 nucleotides read TGTGCCACCAGCAGAGATCTACTGTCCGCAACTAATGAAAAACTGTTTTTT.

The V gene is TRBV19, the J gene TRBJ1-5; no clear D gene. The germline V gene encodes CDR1 LNHDA and CDR2 SQIVND (reference sequence). The germline V and J ends were trimmed by 4 bases and 2 bases, with 9 bases remaining between them. This CDR3 region has 14 residues. CDR3 region: CASSSGEGNQPQHF. CDR3 nucleotide sequence: TGTGCCAGTAGTAGTGGGGAAGGCAATCAGCCCCAGCATTTT.